This T cell receptor beta chain originates from a study of T-cell memory formation after mild COVID-19. The CDR3 is made up of 15 amino acids. Trimming cost V 2 bases and J 2 bases, with 8 bases left between them. Germline-derived CDR1 and CDR2 are SGHRS and YFSETQ. Study findings and constraints: CD4+ contracting clones were mainly CM and EM; CD8+ ones, EMRA.

Many counts were recorded for this clonotype. What it binds is unknown. Employing constant-segment primers, 5'RACE generated TCR alpha and TCR beta cDNA libraries bearing sample barcodes and UMIs. TCRdb processed the 5' RACE reads anew with MiXCR; each CDR3 protein has one entry. Of approximately 44,000 distinct CDR3 sequences listed, about 7.1% are singletons. The TCR sequence derives from a man younger than 35 who had mild COVID-19 (a few samples of this study predate the infection). Cell type and time point are not known. V and J are TRBV5-1 and TRBJ2-6; unclear D gene. Sequenced input: PBMCs or a T cell subset sorted from them (not recorded which). CDR3 residues: CASSLGDTGANVLTF. CDR3 nucleotides: TGCGCCAGCAGCTTAGGAGACACTGGGGCCAACGTCCTGACTTTC.